This T cell receptor beta chain was profiled in a study of cytomegalovirus exposure and HLA in healthy donors. The primer mix had 60 Vbeta and 13 Jbeta primers. TCRdb's copy holds only in-frame clones and misses some; the assay was immunoSEQ multiplex PCR. This table holds roughly 120,000 clones, roughly three quarters found once. On this clone itself: Its antigen is still unknown.

The CDR3 runs 12 residues. Between the trimmed V and J ends, which lost 7 bases and 8 bases, there was a span of 14 bases. The V gene's germline CDR1 is LNHDA and CDR2 SQIVND (reference sequence). Whole-study results and caveats: A few V segments could not be told apart, such as TRBV6-2 and TRBV6-3, and were left out. Several of the most significant clusters appeared, in a later analysis, to be linked to common viral pathogens.

What was sequenced was PBMCs. The chain combines TRBV19 with TRBJ1-2; D ambiguous. The receptor comes from a woman aged 18 to 35 in good health and CMV-seronegative. The CDR3 DNA sequence: TGTGCCAGTAAGGAAAGACCAGGAGGCTACACCTTC. Amino acids: CASKERPGGYTF.